A single sample is the source of the 20 T cell receptor beta chains below, sequenced in a study of shared clonotypes between healthy human individuals (TCRdb year 2020). CD8 naive samples consisted of CD45RO-negative cells that were positively selected for CCR7, yielding a CD45RA+CCR7+ population without TemRA cells. The library was obtained by the immunoSEQ multiplex PCR assay. TCRdb holds this immuneACCESS table with in-frame rearrangements only. Some clones are missing; in checked studies, unresolved V genes explain under half, and the rest has no known cause. The sample table contains millions of clones; only one count was recorded for 90% to 95% of them. Around 1.7% of the sample lies in the top ten. Input material: naive CD8+ T cells from PBMCs. The sample's cell subset or site label, in plain terms: CD45RA+CCR7+. These receptors all stem from a young man in good health. Some clones in this sample may be carry-over from other donors' samples.

The chain has TRBV29-1 and TRBJ2-7; TRBD1 agrees at 7 bases. After removal of 2 bases from V and 3 bases from J, the junction contained 4 bases not matched to a gene. The CDR3 has 13 amino acids. Germline CDR1 SQVTM, CDR2 ANQGSEA. The CDR3 protein is CSVEWQGVYEQYF. The CDR3 bases are TGCAGCGTTGAATGGCAGGGGGTCTACGAGCAGTACTTC.

The CDR3 spells CASAPGGRTDTQYF. The DNA for the CDR3 is TGTGCCAGCGCACCCGGAGGGCGAACAGATACGCAGTATTTT. The V and J genes are TRBV27 and TRBJ2-3, with TRBD2 as a possible D gene (6 bases). The CDR3 runs to 14 residues. V lost 8 bases, J lost 3 bases, and 15 bases lay in between. CDR1 and CDR2 (germline): MNHEY, SMNVEV (reference sequence).

This chain connects TRBV11-1 to TRBJ2-1; D gene ambiguous. The V gene's germline CDR1 is SGHAT and CDR2 FQDESV (reference sequence). Trimming left V 5 bases short and J 1 base short, with 15 bases between. The CDR3 runs 16 residues. CDR3: CASSPLGPPSYNEQFF. In DNA, the CDR3 is TGTGCCAGCAGCCCGCTCGGCCCCCCATCCTACAATGAGCAGTTCTTC.

The chain couples TRBV21-1 to TRBJ2-1; the table's D call, TRBD1, was not checked against the DNA. TRBV21-1 is recorded as a pseudogene. The length of the CDR3 is 17 residues. CDR3 nucleotides: TGTGCCAGCAGCAAAGCAAGACAGCACTCGTCCTACAATGAGCAGTTCTTC. This sequence encodes CASSKARQHSSYNEQFF.

This chain links TRBV7-2 with TRBJ2-1; 11 bases line up with TRBD1. CDR1 SGHTA and CDR2 FQGNSA come from the germline V gene. CDR3 size: 17 residues. Trimming removed 5 bases from V and 5 bases from J; junction bases left unmatched: 11. The CDR3 spells CASSRGTGGRLDNEQFF. The CDR3 nucleotides are TGTGCCAGCAGCAGAGGGACAGGGGGAAGGTTGGACAATGAGCAGTTCTTC.

In the case of this clone: Other DNA sequences in this specimen translate into the identical CDR3. The J gene is TRBJ2-7, the V gene TRBV19; perhaps TRBD2 as D (6 bases). The V and J ends lost 2 bases and 3 bases respectively, with 11 bases between them. The CDR3 consists of 14 residues. Looked up from germline, CDR1 is LNHDA and CDR2 is SQIVND (reference sequence). CDR3 region: CASSISSGLYEQYF. The CDR3 DNA reads as TGTGCCAGTAGTATAAGTAGCGGCCTCTACGAGCAGTACTTC.

The rearrangement uses TRBV28 and TRBJ2-6, with no clear D. Germline loops: CDR1 MDHEN, CDR2 SYDVKM. V was trimmed by 5 bases and J by 1 base, leaving 6 bases between them. The CDR3 extends over 14 amino acids. CDR3 nucleotide sequence: TGTGCCAGCAGTCTGCTTTCTGGGGCCAACGTCCTGACTTTC. Protein product: CASSLLSGANVLTF.

This clone was observed a few times. Other DNA sequences in the sample encode the same CDR3. V usage is TRBV9 and J usage is TRBJ2-7; TRBD2 matches 12 bases. The CDR3 runs to 15 residues. The germline CDR1 and CDR2 sequences are SGDLS and YYNGEE. V shed 0 bases and J 3 bases; nucleotides not matched to a gene: 1. The CDR3 DNA follows: TGTGCCAGCAGCGTAGGACTAGCGGGAGTCTACGAGCAGTACTTC. Amino acids: CASSVGLAGVYEQYF.

This chain links TRBV27 with TRBJ1-4; the match to TRBD1 covers 7 bases. CDR3 size: 14 residues. Germline CDR1 reads MNHEY; CDR2 reads SMNVEV (reference sequence). The junction had 13 bases not matched to a gene; V was cut back by 8 bases and J by 10 bases. CDR3 region: CASRPRGTTGKLFF. The CDR3, as DNA: TGTGCCAGCCGCCCCAGGGGGACAACTGGAAAACTGTTTTTT.

The chain couples TRBV9 to TRBJ2-7, with 11 bases that match TRBD2. The V segment lost 0 bases and the J segment 4 bases; nucleotides outside the gene matches: 9. CDR3 length equals 17 residues. Looked up from germline, CDR1 is SGDLS and CDR2 is YYNGEE. The CDR3 DNA reads as TGTGCCAGCAGCGTAGAAGGCGTAGCGGGAGGGCCATACGAGCAGTACTTC. It is translated as CASSVEGVAGGPYEQYF.

The V call is TRBV27, the J call TRBJ1-2; D might be TRBD1 (6 bases). CDR1 and CDR2 (germline): MNHEY, SMNVEV (reference sequence). This CDR3 spans 15 amino acids. Trimming took off 7 bases at V and 5 bases at J, with 20 bases between the two ends. The CDR3 loop reads CASTLSMGGGYGYTF. As DNA, the CDR3 is TGTGCCAGCACCCTTTCTATGGGAGGGGGTTATGGCTACACCTTC.

Points on this clone: Other DNA sequences in this sample translate to the same CDR3. V and J are TRBV28 and TRBJ2-7; no definite D call. Deletions cut 10 bases from V and 4 bases from J, with 11 bases between. The CDR3 runs to 11 residues. The germline V gene has CDR1 MDHEN and CDR2 SYDVKM. This CDR3 is CATRRVYEQYF. As DNA, the CDR3 is TGTGCCACCCGGCGCGTTTACGAGCAGTACTTC.

The chain combines TRBV4-1 with TRBJ2-5; 12 positions match TRBD2. The CDR3 is 16 residues long. Trimming took 4 bases from V and 6 from J; bases not matched to a gene: 9. Per germline, CDR1 MGHRA and CDR2 YSYEKL. The CDR3 loop is CASSLKTSGSGKTQYF. Here the CDR3 DNA reads TGCGCCAGCAGCCTCAAGACTAGCGGGAGCGGGAAGACCCAGTACTTC.

The V call is TRBV5-1, the J call TRBJ2-7; 8 positions agree with TRBD2. The germline gives CDR1 SGHRS, CDR2 YFSETQ. The CDR3 sequence is 14 residues long. With V trimmed by 7 bases and J by 4 bases, 10 bases remained unmatched. The CDR3 DNA is TGCGCCAGCGGCCTTGGGAGCGGGAGTTACGAGCAGTACTTC. Its translation is CASGLGSGSYEQYF.

This clone was observed a single time. This rearrangement joins TRBV2 to TRBJ1-1, with 8 bases lining up with TRBD1. The CDR3 runs to 13 residues. V trimming: 5 bases; J trimming: 10 bases; junction bases outside the gene matches: 9. Germline V lookup: CDR1 SNHLY, CDR2 FYNNEI. The CDR3: CASSPLFTGGAFF. DNA of the CDR3: TGTGCCAGCAGTCCCCTATTCACAGGGGGAGCTTTCTTT. The full variable domain, rest sourced from reference TRBV2 and TRBJ1-1, is EPEVTQTPSHQVTQMGQEVILRCVPISNHLYFYWYRQILGQKVEFLVSFYNNEISEKSEIFDDQFSVERPDGSNFTLKIRSTKLEDSAMYFCASSPLFTGGAFFGQGTRLTVV.

This rearrangement joins TRBV7-9 to TRBJ2-3; the match to TRBD2 covers 9 bases. Germline V lookup: CDR1 SEHNR, CDR2 FQNEAQ (reference sequence). J gave up 5 bases and V 5 bases, and 14 bases lay outside the gene matches. The CDR3 loop spans 17 amino acids. CDR3: CASSPLLAGGRQDTQYF. The CDR3 nucleotides read TGTGCCAGCAGCCCCCTGTTGGCGGGGGGGAGGCAAGATACGCAGTATTTT.

The chain uses TRBV4-1 and TRBJ2-7; 9 nucleotides agree with TRBD2. The CDR3 spans 16 residues. V lost 3 bases and J lost 0; bases outside the gene matches: 6. From germline, CDR1 is MGHRA and CDR2 YSYEKL. CDR3 sequence (DNA): TGCGCCAGCAGCCACCGACTAGCGGCTAGCTCCTACGAGCAGTACTTC. Translated: CASSHRLAASSYEQYF.

The table lists this clone with a count of one. The V gene is TRBV6-5, the J gene TRBJ2-5; 9 positions match TRBD2. V lost 8 bases to trimming and J lost 2 bases; unmatched junction nucleotides: 6. Germline V CDR1 and CDR2: MNHEY, SVGAGI. This CDR3 is 14 amino acids long. CDR3 sequence: CASCAGGEQETQYF. CDR3 in DNA: TGTGCCAGCTGTGCGGGGGGGGAACAAGAGACCCAGTACTTC.

The chain has TRBV29-1 and TRBJ2-5, with 12 bases matching TRBD1. This CDR3 region has 15 residues. The J segment lost 4 bases and the V segment lost 3 bases, leaving 6 bases of the junction unmatched. Germline assignment: CDR1 SQVTM and CDR2 ANQGSEA. CDR3 bases: TGCAGCGTTGATTGGGACAGGGGGCGTGGAGAGACCCAGTACTTC. It translates to CSVDWDRGRGETQYF.

The V and J genes are TRBV11-2 and TRBJ2-7; 8 bases line up with TRBD2. Germline V CDR1 and CDR2: SGHAT, FQNNGV. V was pared by 3 bases and J by 4 bases, with 5 bases of the junction left unmatched. There are 14 residues in the CDR3. The CDR3 is CASSLVSGKYEQYF. The CDR3 bases are TGTGCCAGCAGCTTGGTTAGCGGGAAGTACGAGCAGTACTTC.